This TCR beta chain comes out of a study of vaccination and CD4 T cells after COVID-19. Trimming pared 3 bases from V and 6 bases from J, leaving 6 bases between. CDR3 length equals 12 residues. Treatment specified: roughly ten-day PBMC culture with coronavirus spike peptide pools or control peptides (ViraFEST assay). This clonotype occurred a few times. What it binds is not known. Scientists ran DNA taken from cultured CD4+ T cells through the Oncomine TCR Beta short-read assay for sequencing. TCRdb itself ran the PCR reads through MiXCR, one entry per CDR3 protein. Among 15,000 to 20,000 distinct CDR3 sequences listed, approximately 55% were seen once.

The sample was CD4+ T cells from blood, cultured in vitro. The sequence came from a human donor who had recovered from COVID-19. The gene calls are TRBV12-3 or TRBV12-4 and TRBJ1-5; no clear D. The DNA for the CDR3 is TGTGCCAGCAGTTTCAACGGTCAGCCCCAGCATTTT. This sequence encodes CASSFNGQPQHF.